This entry lists 25 T cell receptor beta chains sequenced from one sample in a study of beta chain features in type 1 diabetes. TCRB transcripts that were expressed got sequenced, as all of the isolated RNA had been reverse transcribed. TCRdb's copy holds only in-frame clones and misses some; the assay was immunoSEQ multiplex PCR. The repertoire holds around 350,000 clones, over 9.5% seen once, with less than 0.02% in the top ten. Material: naive CD4+ T cells from blood. The receptors stem from a man aged 18 to 30 in good health.

This clone was counted only a few times. The V call is TRBV7-3, the J call TRBJ2-7; the match to TRBD1 covers 9 bases. Germline trimming cut 5 bases from V and 1 base from J; bases unmatched to any gene: 9. From germline, CDR1 is SGHTA and CDR2 FQGTGA. The CDR3 runs to 16 residues. The CDR3 here is CASSLVGTGISYEQYF. For the CDR3, the DNA is TGTGCCAGCAGCCTCGTGGGGACAGGGATATCCTACGAGCAGTACTTC. Full variable domain (outside the CDR3, taken from reference TRBV7-3 and TRBJ2-7): GAGVSQTPSNKVTEKGKYVELRCDPISGHTALYWYRQSLGQGPEFLIYFQGTGAADDSGLPNDRFFAVRPEGSVSTLKIQRTERGDSAVYLCASSLVGTGISYEQYFGPGTRLTVT.

A few counts support this clone. J is TRBJ1-5 and V is TRBV6-1; D gene ambiguous. CDR3 size: 13 residues. In germline, CDR1 is MNHNS, CDR2 SASEGT. V lost 6 bases and J 2 bases, leaving 8 bases between the germline ends. CDR3 sequence (DNA): TGTGCCAGCAGACGTAGCGGCAATCAGCCCCAGCATTTT. Protein sequence: CASRRSGNQPQHF.

This clone turned up a few times. The rearrangement links TRBV29-1 to TRBJ1-5; D is ambiguous. Germline CDR1 is SQVTM and CDR2 is ANQGSEA. The V end was cut by 8 bases, the J end by 2 bases, with 13 bases between. The CDR3 is 13 amino acids. The CDR3 here is CSFQAGRNQPQHF. The CDR3, as DNA: TGCAGCTTTCAGGCAGGCCGCAATCAGCCCCAGCATTTT.

The rearrangement links TRBV2 to TRBJ2-7, with 7 bases that match TRBD2. This CDR3 comprises 14 residues. Germline-derived CDR1 and CDR2 are SNHLY and FYNNEI. Germline trimming cut 5 bases from V and 2 bases from J; bases unmatched to any gene: 6. CDR3 coding DNA: TGTGCCAGCAGTATAAGACTAGCTACCTACGAGCAGTACTTC. This sequence encodes CASSIRLATYEQYF.

In its sample, this clone was seen a few times. The chain links TRBV27 to TRBJ2-7; perhaps TRBD1 as D (6 bases). Trimming shortened V by 4 bases and J by 12 bases, and 13 bases separated the two germline ends. CDR1 MNHEY and CDR2 SMNVEV come from the germline V gene (reference sequence). CDR3 length equals 11 residues. The CDR3, as DNA: TGTGCCAGCAGTTCACGGACAGCGCCGTACTTC. It specifies CASSSRTAPYF.

This clone was found a few times. The rearrangement uses TRBV30 and TRBJ2-7; 10 nucleotides line up with TRBD2. Germline assignment: CDR1 GTSNPN and CDR2 SVGIG (reference sequence). V gave up 1 base and J gave up 0 bases; unmatched junction bases: 9. CDR3 length equals 17 residues. CDR3: CAWSGGLAPISSYEQYF. CDR3 bases: TGTGCCTGGAGTGGGGGACTAGCGCCGATCAGCTCCTACGAGCAGTACTTC.

This clone was counted a few times. V and J are TRBV6-1 and TRBJ2-3, with D perhaps matching TRBD2 (5 bases). The CDR3 loop spans 14 amino acids. V was pared by 7 bases and J by 3 bases, with 14 bases between. Germline V CDR1 and CDR2: MNHNS, SASEGT. The CDR3 spells CASTTRSGTDTQYF. DNA of the CDR3: TGTGCCAGCACTACACGTTCGGGGACAGATACGCAGTATTTT.

This clone was observed a few times. This rearrangement joins TRBV6-1 to TRBJ2-4; TRBD1 is a possible D gene (6 bases). V was clipped by 1 base and J by 1 base, with 11 bases between them. The CDR3 runs 16 residues. CDR1 and CDR2 from the germline V gene are MNHNS and SASEGT. The CDR3 DNA follows: TGTGCCAGCAGTGAAGGGTGGGGGCTTGCCAAAAACATTCAGTACTTC. Translated: CASSEGWGLAKNIQYF.

This clone has more than one count but fewer than ten. The chain combines TRBV29-1 with TRBJ2-6, with D possibly TRBD1 on 5 matching bases. The CDR3 has 13 amino acids. Germline V gene lookup returns CDR1 SQVTM and CDR2 ANQGSEA. V dropped 7 bases and J dropped 3 bases, with 10 bases sitting between them. The CDR3 DNA follows: TGCAGCGCTCAGGGTTATGGGGCCAACGTCCTGACTTTC. It yields the protein CSAQGYGANVLTF.

This clone was counted between two and nine times. The rearrangement links TRBV30 to TRBJ2-7, with a tentative D call TRBD1 (5 bases). With 1 base removed from V and 10 bases from J, the gap between germline ends came to 11 bases. The germline CDR1 and CDR2 sequences are GTSNPN and SVGIG (reference sequence). The CDR3 contains 11 residues. CDR3 in DNA: TGTGCCTGGAGTGACCAGACAGTTCAGTACTTC. It encodes CAWSDQTVQYF.

This clone was picked up a small number of times. This chain links TRBV21-1 with TRBJ1-3. TRBV21-1 is reported as a pseudogene. CDR3 length equals 14 residues. DNA of the CDR3: TGTGCCAGCAGCGTTGGAGGCTCTGGAAACACCATATATTTT. Translated: CASSVGGSGNTIYF.

The chain combines TRBV7-2 with TRBJ2-3; 9 bases agree with TRBD2. This CDR3 spans 15 amino acids. Per the germline V gene, CDR1 is SGHTA and CDR2 is FQGNSA. The ends lost 5 bases at V and 2 bases at J; junction bases unmatched: 5. CDR3 nucleotide sequence: TGTGCCAGCAGCGTACTAGCGGGTTTCACAGATACGCAGTATTTT. Its protein is CASSVLAGFTDTQYF.

This clone came up a few times. The chain combines TRBV2 with TRBJ2-2; a weak D match, TRBD2 (6 bases). Trimming stripped 2 bases from V and 4 bases from J, with 11 bases between. Germline V lookup: CDR1 SNHLY, CDR2 FYNNEI. The CDR3 has 15 amino acids. The CDR3 region is CASSELPGVTGELFF. The CDR3 bases are TGTGCCAGCAGTGAACTACCGGGAGTCACCGGGGAGCTGTTTTTT. Full variable domain (missing parts from reference TRBV2 and TRBJ2-2): EPEVTQTPSHQVTQMGQEVILRCVPISNHLYFYWYRQILGQKVEFLVSFYNNEISEKSEIFDDQFSVERPDGSNFTLKIRSTKLEDSAMYFCASSELPGVTGELFFGEGSRLTVL.

Of note for this clone: This sample also contains other DNA sequences that code for the same CDR3. The rearrangement joins TRBV7-2 to TRBJ2-1; TRBD1 might be the D (5 bases). The CDR3 runs to 13 residues. CDR1 and CDR2 (germline): SGHTA, FQGNSA. V was shortened by 1 base and J by 6 bases, with 7 bases between the two germline ends. CDR3 bases: TGTGCCAGCAGCTTAGTTAGGGGCAATGAGCAGTTCTTC. It codes for CASSLVRGNEQFF.

The chain is built from TRBV9 and TRBJ2-5, with 11 positions matching TRBD1. Germline-derived CDR1 and CDR2 are SGDLS and YYNGEE. The junction had 6 bases not matched to a gene; V was cut back by 3 bases and J by 5 bases. CDR3 length: 15 amino acids. The CDR3 nucleotides are TGTGCCAGCAGCGCCCGGACAGGGGGCCCTGAGACCCAGTACTTC. Translated, it gives CASSARTGGPETQYF.

There are a few counts of this clone. This same CDR3 is encoded by further DNA sequences in the sample. V gene TRBV18 combines with J gene TRBJ2-7, with D tentatively TRBD1 (5 bases). CDR3 length equals 14 residues. The V end was cut by 2 bases, the J end by 3 bases, with 11 bases between. The germline CDR1 and CDR2 sequences are KGHSH and LQKENI. In DNA form, the CDR3 reads TGTGCCAGCTCACCAGGTACAGGTGACTACGAGCAGTACTTC. Amino acids: CASSPGTGDYEQYF.

The chain has TRBV5-1 and TRBJ2-3; 12 positions agree with TRBD1. This CDR3 has 17 amino acids. V was clipped by 3 bases and J by 4 bases; unmatched bases: 9. From germline, CDR1 is SGHRS and CDR2 YFSETQ. CDR3 region: CASSSVGTGGAADTQYF. The CDR3 DNA follows: TGCGCCAGCAGCTCCGTCGGGACAGGGGGCGCCGCAGATACGCAGTATTTT.

In this sample, this clone turned up a few times. This chain links TRBV7-2 with TRBJ1-5; D is possibly TRBD1 (6 bases). Germline values: CDR1 SGHTA, CDR2 FQGNSA. The CDR3 spans 12 residues. V was trimmed by 5 bases and J by 9 bases, leaving 11 bases between them. The CDR3 sequence is CASSEARGPQHF. For the CDR3, the DNA is TGTGCCAGCAGCGAAGCCAGGGGGCCCCAGCATTTT.

This sequence joins TRBV29-1 and TRBJ1-2; D is ambiguous. Germline-derived CDR1 and CDR2 are SQVTM and ANQGSEA. This CDR3 is 13 amino acids long. Between the trimmed V and J ends, which lost 3 bases and 3 bases, there was a span of 11 bases. CDR3 residues: CSVEGGSYYGYTF. The CDR3 coding sequence is TGCAGCGTTGAGGGCGGGAGCTACTATGGCTACACCTTC.

This clone was observed a few times. The chain couples TRBV19 to TRBJ1-6, with a tentative D call TRBD1 (6 bases). This CDR3 has 15 residues. Trimming removed 4 bases at V and 11 bases at J, with 18 bases between. Germline V gene sequence: CDR1 LNHDA, CDR2 SQIVND (reference sequence). The CDR3 coding sequence is TGTGCCAGTAGTACCAACAGGGAAGGTGCGGCACCCCTCCACTTT. Translation gives CASSTNREGAAPLHF.

The chain uses TRBV30 and TRBJ1-2; no definite D call. CDR3 size: 15 residues. Trimming shortened V by 0 bases and J by 1 base, and 12 bases separated the two germline ends. CDR1 and CDR2 from the germline V gene are GTSNPN and SVGIG (reference sequence). CDR3 loop: CAWSVGGSLNYGYTF. CDR3 coding DNA: TGTGCCTGGAGTGTGGGAGGGAGCCTTAACTATGGCTACACCTTC.

The V gene is TRBV4-2, the J gene TRBJ2-3, with 7 nucleotides matching TRBD2. Germline V gene data show CDR1 as LGHNA and CDR2 as YNFKEQ. The CDR3 is made up of 16 amino acids. V trimming: 4 bases; J trimming: 0 bases; junction bases outside the gene matches: 7. CDR3 amino acids: CASSPMASGSTDTQYF. In DNA, the CDR3 is TGTGCCAGCAGCCCTATGGCTAGCGGCAGCACAGATACGCAGTATTTT.

The chain employs TRBV7-9 and TRBJ1-2; D remains unclear. Germline V gene lookup returns CDR1 SEHNR and CDR2 FQNEAQ (reference sequence). The CDR3 has 13 amino acids. V dropped 3 bases and J dropped 5 bases, with 10 bases sitting between them. The CDR3 DNA reads as TGTGCCAGCAGCTTTCAACCAGAATATGGCTACACCTTC. Residues: CASSFQPEYGYTF.

This clone came up a few times. The chain carries TRBV11-2 and TRBJ1-1, with TRBD1 matching over 7 bases. Per the germline V gene, CDR1 is SGHAT and CDR2 is FQNNGV. The CDR3 contains 13 residues. With V trimmed by 5 bases and J by 7 bases, 7 bases remained unmatched. CDR3 in amino acids: CASSPDRDLEAFF. The CDR3 region has the DNA TGTGCCAGCAGCCCCGACAGGGACCTTGAAGCTTTCTTT.

This clone was counted only a few times. This chain links TRBV28 with TRBJ1-5, with D possibly being TRBD1 (6 bases). Germline V gene lookup returns CDR1 MDHEN and CDR2 SYDVKM. The V end was cut by 1 base, the J end by 3 bases, with 10 bases between. The CDR3 runs 15 residues. The chain's CDR3 is CASSLYQGPNQPQHF. In nucleotides, the CDR3 is TGTGCCAGCAGTTTATATCAGGGGCCCAATCAGCCCCAGCATTTT.